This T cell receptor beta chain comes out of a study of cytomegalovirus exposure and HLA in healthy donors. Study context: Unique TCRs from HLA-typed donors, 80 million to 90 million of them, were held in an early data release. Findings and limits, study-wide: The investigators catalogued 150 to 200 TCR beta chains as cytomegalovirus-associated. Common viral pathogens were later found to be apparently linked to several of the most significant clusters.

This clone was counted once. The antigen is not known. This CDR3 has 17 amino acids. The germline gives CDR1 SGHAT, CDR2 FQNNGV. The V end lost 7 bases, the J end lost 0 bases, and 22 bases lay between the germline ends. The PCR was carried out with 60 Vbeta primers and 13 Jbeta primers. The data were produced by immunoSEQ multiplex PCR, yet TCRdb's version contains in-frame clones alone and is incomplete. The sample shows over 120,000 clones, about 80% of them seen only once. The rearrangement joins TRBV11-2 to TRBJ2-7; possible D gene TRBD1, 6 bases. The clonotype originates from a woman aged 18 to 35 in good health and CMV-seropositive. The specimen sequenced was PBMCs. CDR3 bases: TGTGCCAGCACTCTAGGTGGGGGCCGAAGGAGCTCCTACGAGCAGTACTTC. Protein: CASTLGGGRRSSYEQYF.